These 22 T cell receptor beta chains were sequenced from one sample in a study of blood T cell repertoires in COVID-19. TCRdb's table, derived via immunoSEQ multiplex PCR, lists solely in-frame clones and lacks some. The sample gives under 200,000 clones, roughly 84% of which show up once; 11% is in the top ten. Source material: peripheral blood. These receptors were collected from a man between 65 and 85 years old with active or convalescent COVID-19.

J is TRBJ2-1 and V is TRBV28, with 7 bases aligning to TRBD2. Germline V gives CDR1 MDHEN, CDR2 SYDVKM. V was clipped by 8 bases and J by 5 bases; unmatched bases: 6. This CDR3 is 13 amino acids long. CDR3 bases: TGTGCCAGCTCTCGACTAGCCAACAATGAGCAGTTCTTC. Residues: CASSRLANNEQFF.

The rearrangement links TRBV28 to TRBJ2-1; D ambiguous. Germline-derived CDR1 and CDR2 are MDHEN and SYDVKM. Between the trimmed V and J ends, which lost 10 bases and 2 bases, there was a span of 12 bases. The CDR3 extends over 13 amino acids. DNA for the CDR3: TGTGCCACGATCGGGTCCCCCTACAATGAGCAGTTCTTC. Encoded protein: CATIGSPYNEQFF.

Remarks on this clone: At one boundary the junction diverges from the germline segment, which might be a read error. The chain combines TRBV28 with TRBJ1-1, with no clear D. Germline lookup yields CDR1 MDHEN and CDR2 SYDVKM. The CDR3 consists of 13 residues. In nucleotides, the CDR3 is TGTGCCAGCACTTTACAGATGAACACTGAAGCTTTCTTT. The encoded protein is CASTLQMNTEAFF.

The chain uses TRBV6-6 and TRBJ1-2; D gene ambiguous. Germline V gene sequence: CDR1 MNHNY, CDR2 SVGAGI (reference sequence). The CDR3 is 13 amino acids. Trimming removed 7 bases at V and 4 bases at J, with 13 bases between. CDR3 amino acids: CASKSGELYGYTF. DNA of the CDR3: TGTGCCAGCAAAAGCGGGGAACTCTATGGCTACACCTTC.

V gene TRBV7-2 combines with J gene TRBJ1-3; TRBD1 aligns across 7 bases. Germline loops: CDR1 SGHTA, CDR2 FQGNSA. The CDR3 is made up of 14 amino acids. The ends lost 5 bases at V and 2 bases at J; junction bases unmatched: 3. The CDR3 spells CASSTDRAGNTIYF. CDR3 in DNA: TGTGCCAGCAGCACAGACAGGGCTGGAAACACCATATATTTT.

Only one count was recorded for this clone. The rearrangement links TRBV11-3 to TRBJ2-2, with TRBD1 as a possible D gene (5 bases). Germline V gives CDR1 SGHNT, CDR2 YENEEA. This CDR3 comprises 16 residues. The germline V and J ends were trimmed by 5 bases and 4 bases, with 17 bases remaining between them. This chain's CDR3 is CASSPRSQGRTGELFF. CDR3 sequence (DNA): TGTGCCAGCAGCCCCCGAAGTCAGGGCCGCACCGGGGAGCTGTTTTTT.

V gene TRBV19 combines with J gene TRBJ1-3; 7 bases map to TRBD1. V lost 5 bases and J lost 0; bases outside the gene matches: 7. The CDR3 totals 16 residues. Looked up from germline, CDR1 is LNHDA and CDR2 is SQIVND (reference sequence). The CDR3 sequence is CASSLWTGSSGNTIYF. The CDR3 bases are TGTGCCAGTAGTCTTTGGACAGGCTCCTCTGGAAACACCATATATTTT.

This chain connects TRBV24-1 to TRBJ2-2; 14 bases are shared with TRBD2. The CDR3 spans 18 residues. Per the germline V gene, CDR1 is KGHDR and CDR2 is SFDVKD. V trimming: 6 bases; J trimming: 9 bases; junction bases outside the gene matches: 14. CDR3 in DNA: TGTGCCACCAGTCCATACTCCGGGACTAGCGGGAGTTTTCGGGAGCTGTTTTTT. This encodes CATSPYSGTSGSFRELFF.

The table lists this clone with a count of one. V gene TRBV19 combines with J gene TRBJ2-2, with 8 bases matching TRBD1. CDR1 is LNHDA and CDR2 is SQIVND in the germline V gene (reference sequence). The V gene end was trimmed by 6 bases and the J gene end by 7 bases; junction bases not matched to a gene: 4. This CDR3 has 13 residues. The CDR3 here is CASSPTGVGELFF. CDR3 sequence (DNA): TGTGCCAGTAGCCCGACAGGGGTCGGGGAGCTGTTTTTT.

This chain uses TRBV30 with TRBJ1-4, with 8 bases that match TRBD1. V was pared by 3 bases and J by 8 bases, with 5 bases of the junction left unmatched. This CDR3 region has 13 residues. Per germline, CDR1 GTSNPN and CDR2 SVGIG (reference sequence). CDR3 loop: CAWRGTGPEKLFF. Written as DNA, the CDR3 is TGTGCCTGGAGGGGGACAGGCCCCGAAAAACTGTTTTTT.

This clone was seen at least ten times. V usage is TRBV6-2 or TRBV6-3 and J usage is TRBJ1-1, with 7 bases identical to TRBD1. In germline, CDR1 is MNHEY, CDR2 SVGEGT. After removal of 0 bases from V and 4 bases from J, the junction contained 8 bases not matched to a gene. The CDR3 is 16 amino acids. The CDR3 here is CASSYSPTGWSTEAFF. As DNA, the CDR3 is TGTGCCAGCAGTTACTCGCCGACAGGGTGGAGCACTGAAGCTTTCTTT.

This clone has more than one count but fewer than ten. This chain joins TRBV7-2 and TRBJ2-7, with a possible D match to TRBD2 (6 bases). Between the trimmed V and J ends, which lost 7 bases and 7 bases, there was a span of 20 bases. CDR3 length: 14 residues. Germline V gene sequence: CDR1 SGHTA, CDR2 FQGNSA. The CDR3 nucleotides read TGTGCCAGCATGCGCGGGACTGGGCTTAGGGAGCAGTACTTC. This translates into CASMRGTGLREQYF.

The rearrangement uses TRBV7-8 and TRBJ2-7; D possibly corresponds to TRBD2 (6 bases). The germline V gene encodes CDR1 SGHVS and CDR2 FQNEAQ. V was shortened by 2 bases and J by 2 bases, with 10 bases between the two germline ends. This CDR3 has 14 amino acids. This CDR3 reads CASSLRDWTYEQYF. CDR3 DNA sequence: TGTGCCAGCAGCTTACGGGACTGGACCTACGAGCAGTACTTC.

The chain joins TRBV7-9 to TRBJ1-1; a possible D gene is TRBD1 (5 bases). The CDR3 spans 15 residues. Germline-derived CDR1 and CDR2 are SEHNR and FQNEAQ (reference sequence). Trimming pared 5 bases from V and 3 bases from J, leaving 16 bases between. The CDR3 sequence: CASSPQQVLDTEAFF. The CDR3, as DNA: TGTGCCAGCAGCCCCCAACAGGTCTTGGACACTGAAGCTTTCTTT. Together with reference TRBV7-9 and TRBJ1-1, the CDR3 gives the full variable domain: DTGVSQNPRHKITKRGQNVTFRCDPISEHNRLYWYRQTLGQGPEFLTYFQNEAQLEKSRLLSDRFSAERPKGSFSTLEIQRTEQGDSAMYLCASSPQQVLDTEAFFGQGTRLTVV.

J is TRBJ1-2 and V is TRBV5-6; 7 bases align to TRBD1. The CDR3 is 17 residues long. Germline values: CDR1 SGHDT, CDR2 YYEEEE. V was clipped by 0 bases and J by 4 bases; unmatched bases: 12. CDR3 coding DNA: TGTGCCAGCAGCTTGGTCGTCCTACAGGGGTTGGGCTATGGCTACACCTTC. This encodes CASSLVVLQGLGYGYTF.

This clone was recorded once. The chain combines TRBV3-1 (or the pseudogene TRBV3-2) with TRBJ1-4; possible D gene TRBD1, 6 bases. This CDR3 region has 15 residues. The V and J ends lost 1 base and 4 bases respectively, with 10 bases between them. The germline gives CDR1 LGHDT, CDR2 YNNKEL (reference sequence). The CDR3 loop reads CASSQARRGNEKLFF. The CDR3 DNA follows: TGTGCCAGCAGCCAAGCCCGCAGGGGTAATGAAAAACTGTTTTTT.

The chain joins TRBV10-3 to TRBJ2-3, with D possibly matching TRBD2 (6 bases). The CDR3 sequence is 13 residues long. CDR1 ENHRY and CDR2 SYGVKD come from the germline V gene. V was trimmed by 4 bases and J by 1 base, leaving 6 bases between them. The CDR3 reads CAISGGGTDTQYF. The CDR3 nucleotides are TGTGCCATCAGTGGGGGGGGCACAGATACGCAGTATTTT.

A single count supports this clone. The chain combines TRBV30 with TRBJ2-3; the D gene is possibly TRBD2 (6 bases). Germline assignment: CDR1 GTSNPN and CDR2 SVGIG (reference sequence). CDR3 length: 15 amino acids. Trimming removed 0 bases from V and 0 bases from J, with 10 bases in between. The CDR3 spells CAWSVAGSSTDTQYF. As DNA, the CDR3 is TGTGCCTGGAGTGTGGCCGGGAGTAGCACAGATACGCAGTATTTT.

This chain connects TRBV11-2 to TRBJ2-3; D call uncertain. V lost 1 base and J 0 bases, leaving 5 bases between the germline ends. Germline assignment: CDR1 SGHAT and CDR2 FQNNGV. The CDR3 is 14 residues long. Here the CDR3 reads CASSLVTSTDTQYF. For the CDR3, the DNA is TGTGCCAGCAGCTTAGTCACTAGCACAGATACGCAGTATTTT.

V is TRBV6-5 and J is TRBJ1-2; D remains unclear. This CDR3 has 11 amino acids. Germline V CDR1 and CDR2: MNHEY, SVGAGI. V was cut by 4 bases and J by 8 bases, with 8 bases left in between. The CDR3 nucleotides are TGTGCCAGCAGTTGGAGAGGCGGCTACACCTTC. Translating gives CASSWRGGYTF.

The CDR3 here is CASSLAPGQSYEQYF. The CDR3, as DNA: TGCGCCAGCAGCTTGGCCCCGGGACAGTCCTACGAGCAGTACTTC. The rearrangement uses TRBV5-1 and TRBJ2-7; the match to TRBD1 covers 7 bases. Losses at the gene ends were 0 bases for V and 1 base for J; bases not matched to a gene: 4. From germline, CDR1 is SGHRS and CDR2 YFSETQ. The CDR3 spans 15 residues.

The rearrangement uses TRBV10-3 and TRBJ1-1, with 7 bases fitting TRBD1. The trim removed 10 bases at V and 1 base at J, leaving 12 bases unmatched. Germline CDR1 reads ENHRY; CDR2 reads SYGVKD. This CDR3 spans 15 amino acids. Here the CDR3 reads CATRSPRQGNTEAFF. CDR3 DNA: TGTGCCACCCGGTCCCCACGACAGGGGAACACTGAAGCTTTCTTT.